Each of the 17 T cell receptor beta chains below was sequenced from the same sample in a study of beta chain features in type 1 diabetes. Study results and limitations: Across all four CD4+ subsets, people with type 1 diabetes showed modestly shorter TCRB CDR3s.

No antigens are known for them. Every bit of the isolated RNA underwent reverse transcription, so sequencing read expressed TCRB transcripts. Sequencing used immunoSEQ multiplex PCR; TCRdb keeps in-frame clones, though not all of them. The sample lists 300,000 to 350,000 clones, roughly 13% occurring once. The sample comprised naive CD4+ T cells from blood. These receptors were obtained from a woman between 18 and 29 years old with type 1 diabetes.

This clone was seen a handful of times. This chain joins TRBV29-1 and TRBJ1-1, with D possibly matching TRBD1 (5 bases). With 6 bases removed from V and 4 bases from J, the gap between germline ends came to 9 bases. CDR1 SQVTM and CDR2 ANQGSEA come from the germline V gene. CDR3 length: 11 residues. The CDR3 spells CSVMTVTEAFF. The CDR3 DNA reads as TGCAGCGTCATGACAGTCACTGAAGCTTTCTTT. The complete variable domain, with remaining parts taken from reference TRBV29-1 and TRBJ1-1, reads SAVISQKPSRDICQRGTSLTIQCQVDSQVTMMFWYRQQPGQSLTLIATANQGSEATYESGFVIDKFPISRPNLTFSTLTVSNMSPEDSSIYLCSVMTVTEAFFGQGTRLTVV.

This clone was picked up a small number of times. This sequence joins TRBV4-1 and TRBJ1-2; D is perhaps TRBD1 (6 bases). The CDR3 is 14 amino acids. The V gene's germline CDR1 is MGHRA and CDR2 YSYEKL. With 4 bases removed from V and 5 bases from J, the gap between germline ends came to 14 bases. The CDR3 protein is CASSPLGQGYGYTF. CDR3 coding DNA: TGCGCCAGCAGCCCCTTAGGCCAGGGGTATGGCTACACCTTC.

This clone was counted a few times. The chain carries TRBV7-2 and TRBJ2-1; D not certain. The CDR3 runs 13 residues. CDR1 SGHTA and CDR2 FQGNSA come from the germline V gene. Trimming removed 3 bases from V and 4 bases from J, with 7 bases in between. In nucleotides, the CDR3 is TGTGCCAGCAGCTTGGCGGTTTACAATGAGCAGTTCTTC. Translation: CASSLAVYNEQFF.

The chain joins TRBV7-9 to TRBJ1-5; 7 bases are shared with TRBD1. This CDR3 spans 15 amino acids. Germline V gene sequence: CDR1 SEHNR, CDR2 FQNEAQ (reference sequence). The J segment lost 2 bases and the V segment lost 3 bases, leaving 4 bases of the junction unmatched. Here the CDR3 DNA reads TGTGCCAGCAGCTTCTCCCAGGGGGGCAATCAGCCCCAGCATTTT. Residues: CASSFSQGGNQPQHF.

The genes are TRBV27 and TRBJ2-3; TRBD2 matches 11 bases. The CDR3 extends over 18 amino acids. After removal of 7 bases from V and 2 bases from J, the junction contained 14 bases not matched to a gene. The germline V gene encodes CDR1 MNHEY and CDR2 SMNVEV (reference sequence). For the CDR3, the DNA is TGTGCCAGCATCTTGCGGGCTAGCGGGAGGCCCTCCACAGATACGCAGTATTTT. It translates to CASILRASGRPSTDTQYF.

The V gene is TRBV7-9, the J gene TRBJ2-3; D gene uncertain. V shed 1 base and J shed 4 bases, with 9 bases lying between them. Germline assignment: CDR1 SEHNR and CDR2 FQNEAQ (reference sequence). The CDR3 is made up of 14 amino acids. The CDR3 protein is CASSLGRRADTQYF. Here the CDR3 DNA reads TGTGCCAGCAGCTTAGGCCGCCGGGCAGATACGCAGTATTTT.

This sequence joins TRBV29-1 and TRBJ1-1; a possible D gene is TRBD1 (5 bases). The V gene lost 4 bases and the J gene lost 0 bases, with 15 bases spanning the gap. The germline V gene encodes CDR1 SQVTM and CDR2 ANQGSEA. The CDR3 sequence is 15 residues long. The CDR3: CSVVSGGGMNTEAFF. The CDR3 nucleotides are TGCAGCGTTGTATCCGGGGGGGGAATGAACACTGAAGCTTTCTTT.

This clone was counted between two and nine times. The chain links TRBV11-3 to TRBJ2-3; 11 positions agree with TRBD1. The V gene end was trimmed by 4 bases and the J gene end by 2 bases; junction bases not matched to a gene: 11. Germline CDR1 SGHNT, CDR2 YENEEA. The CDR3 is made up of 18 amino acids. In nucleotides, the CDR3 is TGTGCCAGCAGCTGGTCTACCGGGACAGGGGGTACCACAGATACGCAGTATTTT. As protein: CASSWSTGTGGTTDTQYF.

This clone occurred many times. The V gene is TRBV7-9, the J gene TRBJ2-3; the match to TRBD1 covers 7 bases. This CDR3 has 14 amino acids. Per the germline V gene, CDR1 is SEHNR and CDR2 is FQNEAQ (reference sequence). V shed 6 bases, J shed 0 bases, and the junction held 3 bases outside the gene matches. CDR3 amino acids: CASSPGQSTDTQYF. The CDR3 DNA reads TGTGCCAGCAGTCCGGGACAGAGCACAGATACGCAGTATTTT.

This chain's CDR3 is CASSGTFLGPDTQYF. DNA of the CDR3: TGTGCCAGCAGCGGGACTTTCTTAGGCCCAGATACGCAGTATTTT. The chain is built from TRBV6-5 and TRBJ2-3, with D perhaps matching TRBD2 (6 bases). Germline loops: CDR1 MNHEY, CDR2 SVGAGI. Trimming stripped 6 bases from V and 4 bases from J, with 17 bases between. This CDR3 region has 15 residues.

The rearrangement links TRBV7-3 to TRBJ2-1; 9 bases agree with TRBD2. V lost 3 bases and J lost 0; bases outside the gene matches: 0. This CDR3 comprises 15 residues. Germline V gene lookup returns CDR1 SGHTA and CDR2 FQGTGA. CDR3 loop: CASSFSGSSYNEQFF. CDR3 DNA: TGTGCCAGCAGCTTTAGCGGGAGCTCCTACAATGAGCAGTTCTTC.

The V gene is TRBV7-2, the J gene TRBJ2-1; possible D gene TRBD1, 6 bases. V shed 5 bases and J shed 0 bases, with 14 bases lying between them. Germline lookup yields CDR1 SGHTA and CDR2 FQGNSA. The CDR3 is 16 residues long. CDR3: CASSLLDSRSYNEQFF. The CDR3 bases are TGTGCCAGCAGCCTACTGGACAGCCGCTCCTACAATGAGCAGTTCTTC.

The CDR3 is CASSGYGMAALNYGYTF. The CDR3 nucleotides read TGTGCCAGCTCAGGGTACGGTATGGCGGCTCTTAACTATGGCTACACCTTC. The chain links TRBV18 to TRBJ1-2; D remains ambiguous. Germline loops: CDR1 KGHSH, CDR2 LQKENI. V gave up 5 bases and J gave up 1 base, with 20 bases separating them. There are 17 residues in the CDR3.

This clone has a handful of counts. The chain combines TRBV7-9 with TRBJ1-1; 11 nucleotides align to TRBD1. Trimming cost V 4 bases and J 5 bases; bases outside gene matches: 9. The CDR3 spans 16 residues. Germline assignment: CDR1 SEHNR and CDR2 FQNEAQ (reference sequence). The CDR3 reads CASSSAPGQGVTEAFF. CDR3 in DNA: TGTGCCAGCAGCTCAGCACCGGGACAGGGGGTAACTGAAGCTTTCTTT.

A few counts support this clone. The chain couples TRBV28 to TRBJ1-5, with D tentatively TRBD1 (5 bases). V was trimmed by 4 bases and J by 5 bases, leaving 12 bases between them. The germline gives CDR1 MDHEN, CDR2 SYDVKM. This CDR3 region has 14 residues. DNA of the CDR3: TGTGCCAGCAGTTGGGGACTTGCCCATCAGCCCCAGCATTTT. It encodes CASSWGLAHQPQHF.

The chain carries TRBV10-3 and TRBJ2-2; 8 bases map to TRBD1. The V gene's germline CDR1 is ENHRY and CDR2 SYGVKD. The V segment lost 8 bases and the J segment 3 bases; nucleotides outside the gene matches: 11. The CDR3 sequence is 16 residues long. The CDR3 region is CAIGGDRGSHTGELFF. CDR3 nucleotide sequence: TGTGCCATCGGGGGAGACAGGGGAAGTCACACCGGGGAGCTGTTTTTT.

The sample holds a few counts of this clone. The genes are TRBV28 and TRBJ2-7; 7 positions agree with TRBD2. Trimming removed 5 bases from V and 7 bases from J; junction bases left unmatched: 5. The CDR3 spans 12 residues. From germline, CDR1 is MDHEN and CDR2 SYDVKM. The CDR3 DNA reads TGTGCCAGCAGTGCGCGGGGGTGGGAGCAGTACTTC. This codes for CASSARGWEQYF.